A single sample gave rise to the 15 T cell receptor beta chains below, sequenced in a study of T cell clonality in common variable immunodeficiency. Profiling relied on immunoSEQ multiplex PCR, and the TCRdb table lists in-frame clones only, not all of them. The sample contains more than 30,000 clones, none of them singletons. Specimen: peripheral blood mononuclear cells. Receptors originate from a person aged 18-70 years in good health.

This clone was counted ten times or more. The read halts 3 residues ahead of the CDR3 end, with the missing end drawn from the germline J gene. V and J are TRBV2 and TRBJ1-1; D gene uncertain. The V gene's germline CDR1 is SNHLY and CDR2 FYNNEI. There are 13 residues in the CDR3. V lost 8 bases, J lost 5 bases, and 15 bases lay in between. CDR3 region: CASSGLPATEAFF. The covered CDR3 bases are TGTGCCAGCTCCGGACTCCCAGCGACTGAA.

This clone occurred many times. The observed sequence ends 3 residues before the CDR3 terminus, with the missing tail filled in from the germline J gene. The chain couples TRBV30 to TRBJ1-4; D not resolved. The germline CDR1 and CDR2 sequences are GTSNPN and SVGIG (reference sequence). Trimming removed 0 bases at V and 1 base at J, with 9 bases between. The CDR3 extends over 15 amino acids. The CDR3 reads CAWSVRVRTNEKLFF. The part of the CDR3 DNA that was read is TGTGCCTGGAGTGTAAGGGTGCGAACTAATGAAAAA.

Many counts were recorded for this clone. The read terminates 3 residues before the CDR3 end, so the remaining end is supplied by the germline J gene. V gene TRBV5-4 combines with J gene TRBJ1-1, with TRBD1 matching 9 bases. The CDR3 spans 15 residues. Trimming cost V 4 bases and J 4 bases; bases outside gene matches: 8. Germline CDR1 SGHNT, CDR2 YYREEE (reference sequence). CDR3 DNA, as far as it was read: TGTGCCAGCAGCACGGGACAGGGAGGGTTCACTGAA. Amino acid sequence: CASSTGQGGFTE. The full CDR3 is CASSTGQGGFTEAFF.

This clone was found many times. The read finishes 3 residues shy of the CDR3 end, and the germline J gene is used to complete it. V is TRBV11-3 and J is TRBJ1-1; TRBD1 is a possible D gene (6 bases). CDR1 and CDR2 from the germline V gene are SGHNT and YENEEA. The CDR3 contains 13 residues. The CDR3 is CASSLEETGRAFF. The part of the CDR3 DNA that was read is TGTGCCAGCAGCTTAGAAGAAACAGGGAGA.

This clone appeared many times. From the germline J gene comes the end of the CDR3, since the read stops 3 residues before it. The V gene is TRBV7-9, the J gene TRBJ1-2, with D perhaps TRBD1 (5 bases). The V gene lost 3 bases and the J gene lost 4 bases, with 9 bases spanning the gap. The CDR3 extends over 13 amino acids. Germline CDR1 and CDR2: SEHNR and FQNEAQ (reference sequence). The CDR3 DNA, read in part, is TGTGCCAGCAGCTTGGGACTGTTCTATGGC. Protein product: CASSLGLFYG. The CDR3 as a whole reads CASSLGLFYGYTF.

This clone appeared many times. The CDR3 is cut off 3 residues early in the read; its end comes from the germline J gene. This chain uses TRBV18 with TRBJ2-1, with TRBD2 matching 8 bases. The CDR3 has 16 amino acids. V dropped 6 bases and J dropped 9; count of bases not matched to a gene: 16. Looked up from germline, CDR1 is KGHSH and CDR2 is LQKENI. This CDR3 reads CASSTKGPSGYGEQFF. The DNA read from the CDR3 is TGTGCCAGCTCCACCAAAGGGCCTAGCGGGTACGGTGAG.

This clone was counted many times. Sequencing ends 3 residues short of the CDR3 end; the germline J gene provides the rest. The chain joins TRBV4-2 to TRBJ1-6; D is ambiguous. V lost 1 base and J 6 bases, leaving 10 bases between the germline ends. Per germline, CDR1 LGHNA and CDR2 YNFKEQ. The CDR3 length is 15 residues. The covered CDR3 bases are TGTGCCAGCAGCCAAGCTGGGCAGATTAATTCACCC. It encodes CASSQAGQINSP. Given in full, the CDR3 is CASSQAGQINSPLHF.

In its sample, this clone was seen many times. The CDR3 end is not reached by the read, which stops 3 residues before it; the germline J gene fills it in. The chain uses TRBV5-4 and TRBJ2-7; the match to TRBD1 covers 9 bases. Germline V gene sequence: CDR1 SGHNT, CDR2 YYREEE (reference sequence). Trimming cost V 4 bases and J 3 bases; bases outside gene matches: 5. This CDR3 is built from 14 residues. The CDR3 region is CASSLDRGRYEQYF. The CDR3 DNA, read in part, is TGTGCCAGCAGCCTGGACAGGGGTCGCTACGAG.

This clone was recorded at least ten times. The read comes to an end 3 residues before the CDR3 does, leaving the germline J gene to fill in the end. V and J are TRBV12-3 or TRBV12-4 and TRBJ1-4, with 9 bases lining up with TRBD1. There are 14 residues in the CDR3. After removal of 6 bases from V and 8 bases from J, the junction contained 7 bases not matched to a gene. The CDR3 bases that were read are TGTGCCAGCAGCCGCGGACAGGGGTGGGAAAAA. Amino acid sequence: CASSRGQGWEK. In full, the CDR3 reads CASSRGQGWEKLFF.

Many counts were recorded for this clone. CDR3: CASSYGTSSYEQYF. CDR3 DNA (partial): TGTGCCAGCAGTTACGGGACTAGCTCCTACGAG. V gene TRBV6-2 or TRBV6-3 combines with J gene TRBJ2-7; TRBD2 aligns across 8 bases. The CDR3 end is not reached by the read, which stops 3 residues before it; the germline J gene fills it in. The CDR3 has 14 residues. Germline loops: CDR1 MNHEY, CDR2 SVGEGT. The V and J ends lost 2 bases and 0 bases, in that order; junction bases with no gene match: 0.

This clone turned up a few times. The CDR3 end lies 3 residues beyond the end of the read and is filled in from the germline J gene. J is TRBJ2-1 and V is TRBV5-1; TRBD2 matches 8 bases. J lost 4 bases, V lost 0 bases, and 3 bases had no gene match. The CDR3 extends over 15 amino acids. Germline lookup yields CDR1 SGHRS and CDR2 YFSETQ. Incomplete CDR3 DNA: TGCGCCAGCAGCTTGGCCGCTAGCGGGTACAATGAG. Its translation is CASSLAASGYNE. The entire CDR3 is CASSLAASGYNEQFF.

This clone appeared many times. The sequenced CDR3 bases are TGCAGCGTTGCCAACCAGGGGGGCACTGAA. This sequence encodes CSVANQGGTE. The CDR3 in its entirety is CSVANQGGTEAFF. The chain uses TRBV29-1 and TRBJ1-1; 7 bases align to TRBD1. The read is 3 residues too short to cover the CDR3 end, so that end is filled in from the germline J gene. This CDR3 is built from 13 residues. The germline gives CDR1 SQVTM, CDR2 ANQGSEA. The V and J ends lost 4 bases and 4 bases, in that order; junction bases with no gene match: 6.

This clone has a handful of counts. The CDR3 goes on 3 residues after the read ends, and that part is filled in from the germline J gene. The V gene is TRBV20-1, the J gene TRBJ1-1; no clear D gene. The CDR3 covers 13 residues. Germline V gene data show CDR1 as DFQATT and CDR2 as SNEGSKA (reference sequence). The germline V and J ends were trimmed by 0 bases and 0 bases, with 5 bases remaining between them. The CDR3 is CSARDKLNTEAFF. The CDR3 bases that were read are TGCAGTGCTAGAGATAAATTGAACACTGAA.

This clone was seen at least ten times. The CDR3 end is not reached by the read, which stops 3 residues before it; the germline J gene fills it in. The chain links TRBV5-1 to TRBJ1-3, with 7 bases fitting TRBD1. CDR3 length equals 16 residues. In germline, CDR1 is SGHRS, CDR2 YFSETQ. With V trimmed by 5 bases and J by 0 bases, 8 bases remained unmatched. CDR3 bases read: TGCGCCAGCAGACCGACAGGGTCCAACTCTGGAAACACC. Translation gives CASRPTGSNSGNT. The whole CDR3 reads CASRPTGSNSGNTIYF.

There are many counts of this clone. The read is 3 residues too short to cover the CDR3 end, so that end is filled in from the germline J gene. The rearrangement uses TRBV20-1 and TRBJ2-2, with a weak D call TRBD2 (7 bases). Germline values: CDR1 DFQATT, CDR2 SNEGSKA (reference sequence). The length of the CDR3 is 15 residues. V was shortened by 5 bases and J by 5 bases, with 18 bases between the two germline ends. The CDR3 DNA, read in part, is TGCAGTGCTCCAAGGGGGGGAGGCGGAACCGGGGAG. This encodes CSAPRGGGGTGE. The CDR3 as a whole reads CSAPRGGGGTGELFF.